This record looks at one T cell receptor beta chain sequence and its context. Its specificity is unknown. This entry comes from a study of blood T cells in healthy people across ages. Overall study findings and caveats: Possibly, changes in expanded clonotypes were confounded because donor CMV status was unknown. TCR beta diversity, measured per million T cells, fell in a roughly linear way with age.

Alongside a J-beta primer mix, a sample-barcoded 5' primer served in a second PCR lasting roughly 6 to 12 cycles. Each CDR3 protein gets one entry after TCRdb re-called the 5' RACE reads with MiXCR. The profile shows about 640,000 distinct CDR3 sequences, approximately 30% of them singletons. This receptor was identified in a woman older than 75 in good health. Sequencing was done on a sample of blood.

In DNA form, the CDR3 reads TGTGCCAGCAGTTACTCGGGGGGGAGGTGGACTGAAGCTTTCTTT. It yields the protein CASSYSGGRWTEAFF. V and J are TRBV6-6 and TRBJ1-1; a possible D gene is TRBD1 (5 bases). Trimming removed 0 bases at V and 5 bases at J, with 13 bases between. CDR1 and CDR2 (germline): MNHNY, SVGAGI (reference sequence). The CDR3 totals 15 residues.